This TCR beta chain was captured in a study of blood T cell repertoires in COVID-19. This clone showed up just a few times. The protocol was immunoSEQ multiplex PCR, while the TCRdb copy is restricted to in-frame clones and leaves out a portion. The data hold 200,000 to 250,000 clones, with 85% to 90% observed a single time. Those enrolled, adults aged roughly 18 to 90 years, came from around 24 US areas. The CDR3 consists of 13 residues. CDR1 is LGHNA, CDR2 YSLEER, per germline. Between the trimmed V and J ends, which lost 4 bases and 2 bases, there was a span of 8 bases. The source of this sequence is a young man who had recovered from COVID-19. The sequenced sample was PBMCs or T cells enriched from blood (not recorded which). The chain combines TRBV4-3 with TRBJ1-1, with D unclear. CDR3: CASSLSGNTEAFF. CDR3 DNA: TGCGCCAGCAGCCTTTCCGGTAACACTGAAGCTTTCTTT.